Listed here is a single T cell receptor (beta chain). Profiling relied on immunoSEQ multiplex PCR, and the TCRdb table lists in-frame clones only, not all of them. The sample includes 100,000 to 150,000 clones, around nine tenths seen only once; the top ten take approximately 2.3%. The data stem from a study of blood T cell repertoires in COVID-19. In germline, CDR1 is SEHNR, CDR2 FQNEAQ (reference sequence). J was trimmed by 5 bases and V by 5 bases; bases with no gene match: 12. The CDR3 has 17 residues. The chain has TRBV7-9 and TRBJ2-1; 10 nucleotides align to TRBD2. This sequence was found in a man aged 70 or older with active COVID-19. The sequencing sample was made of peripheral blood. The CDR3 DNA sequence: TGTGCCAGCAGCCCCAGCTTTGCGAGCGGGAGGGACAATGAGCAGTTCTTC. Translated: CASSPSFASGRDNEQFF.